The clone carrying this T cell receptor beta chain was detected ten times or more. The antigen is undetermined. This sample is part of a study of response to subunit inactivated influenza vaccine. Broader study findings: The study's authors posited that every seasonal influenza vaccination enlists few new T cells.

Germline V gene sequence: CDR1 SEHNR, CDR2 FQNEAQ (reference sequence). V dropped 4 bases and J dropped 4; count of bases not matched to a gene: 2. The CDR3 is 13 amino acids. Each CDR3 protein is one row after TCRdb ran MiXCR on the RT-PCR reads. Altogether about 500,000 distinct CDR3 sequences are present, 7.2% being singletons, with the ten largest covering around 13%. The source was PBMCs from blood, collected around 25 months after vaccination. The V call is TRBV7-9, the J call TRBJ2-7, with 9 positions matching TRBD2. The source of this sequence is a man aged 45 to 75 who received an inactivated influenza vaccine. The CDR3 region is CASSSGLAYEQYF. CDR3 coding DNA: TGTGCCAGCAGCTCAGGACTAGCGTACGAGCAGTACTTC.